Listed below are T cell receptor beta chains from one sample, sequenced in a study of blood T cell repertoires in COVID-19. Generated by immunoSEQ multiplex PCR, the TCRdb table keeps only in-frame clones and is missing some. Of over 250,000 clones listed, about 85% are singletons. The sequencing input was PBMCs or T cells enriched from blood (not recorded which). Receptors originate from a woman aged 50 to 60 who had recovered from COVID-19. The CDR3 runs from the conserved cysteine through the conserved F or W. A D gene is named only where the DNA matches it firmly. Some rows mark clone size as missing; the rest say once, few, many or name a class of expanded clone.

D gene	clone size	V gene	J gene	CDR3 DNA	CDR3 protein
TRBD2	-	TRBV7-2	TRBJ2-2	TGTGCCAGCAGCGCGGGACTAGCAGTTACCGGGGAGCTGTTTTTT	CASSAGLAVTGELFF
-	-	TRBV6-2/TRBV6-3	TRBJ1-2	TGTGCCAGCAGTTACGCCGGAGGAGAGGGCTACACCTTC	CASSYAGGEGYTF
TRBD1	-	TRBV19	TRBJ1-2	TGTGCCAGTAGTCATCCCGGACAGGGACGGAAACGCTATGGCTACACCTTC	CASSHPGQGRKRYGYTF
-	-	TRBV12-3/TRBV12-4	TRBJ1-5	TGTGCCAGCAGTTTTGACAGGAATCAGCCCCAGCATTTT	CASSFDRNQPQHF
TRBD2	-	TRBV7-8	TRBJ2-5	TGTGCCAGCAGCGGGGTCGGGCTAGCGGGAGGGCCACTGGAGACCCAGTACTTC	CASSGVGLAGGPLETQYF
-	once	TRBV11-2	TRBJ2-4	TGTGCCAGCAGCTTAGGATGGGGGGAATTGGCCAAAAACATTCAGTACTTC	CASSLGWGELAKNIQYF
TRBD1	-	TRBV7-3	TRBJ1-6	TGTGCCAGCAGCTTCCAGAAGACAGGGGTTAATTCACCCCTCCACTTT	CASSFQKTGVNSPLHF
TRBD2	-	TRBV28	TRBJ2-2	TGTGCCAGCAGTTTTGCGGGGGAAAGGGCCGGGGAGCTGTTTTTT	CASSFAGERAGELFF
TRBD1	-	TRBV5-1	TRBJ2-3	TGCGCCAGCAGCTACCGGGACAGGGGGACAGATACGCAGTATTTT	CASSYRDRGTDTQYF
TRBD1	-	TRBV20-1	TRBJ2-7	TGCAGTGCTAGTCGGGACAGCAGCAACGAGCAGTACTTC	CSASRDSSNEQYF
-	-	TRBV7-9	TRBJ1-1	TGTGCCAGCAGCCAGGAGGGCGGAGGCACTGAAGCTTTCTTT	CASSQEGGGTEAFF
-	-	TRBV25-1	TRBJ1-3	TGTGCCAGCATTAAGACAGGAGGAAACACCATATATTTT	CASIKTGGNTIYF
TRBD2	-	TRBV3-1/TRBV3-2	TRBJ2-7	TGTGCCAGCAGCCAAGATTCGGCGGGAGGGTCCTACGAGCAGTACTTC	CASSQDSAGGSYEQYF
-	-	TRBV18	TRBJ2-2	TGTGCCAGCTCCCGAAGATTAGCCGATAACACCGGGGAGCTGTTTTTT	CASSRRLADNTGELFF
TRBD1	once	TRBV6-5	TRBJ2-7	TGTGCCAGCAGTTACCATCCGGGACAGGGGGAGTACGAGCAGTACTTC	CASSYHPGQGEYEQYF
TRBD1	-	TRBV7-8	TRBJ2-2	TGTGCCAGCAGCTTAACTGCAGGACAGGGTATTGTCACCGGGGAGCTGTTTTTT	CASSLTAGQGIVTGELFF
-	few	TRBV20-1	TRBJ1-1	TGCAGTCTAGCCGACTACGAAGCTTTCTTT	CSLADYEAFF
-	-	TRBV21-1	TRBJ2-7	TGTGCCAGCAGCACTGGACAGACAGGGGGCGTATACGAGCAGTACTTC	CASSTGQTGGVYEQYF
TRBD2	-	TRBV28	TRBJ2-1	TGTGCCAGCAGACGCGGGGGCTCCTACAATGAGCAGTTCTTC	CASRRGGSYNEQFF
-	-	TRBV28	TRBJ2-7	TGTGCCAGCAGTTCAACACCGACCTACGAGCAGTACTTC	CASSSTPTYEQYF
-	-	TRBV7-9	TRBJ2-7	TGTGCCAGCAGCCCCCGGCGGACCTACGAGCAGTACTTC	CASSPRRTYEQYF
TRBD2	-	TRBV6-1	TRBJ2-3	TGTGCCAGCAGTGTAAAAACCCCTGGCGGGAGGGCCACAGATACGCAGTATTTT	CASSVKTPGGRATDTQYF
-	-	TRBV18	TRBJ1-1	TGTGCCAGCTCGCCGGGTTTGTTGGTGAACACTGAAGCTTTCTTT	CASSPGLLVNTEAFF
TRBD1	once	TRBV5-1	TRBJ1-1	TGCGCCAGCAGCGATTATACAGGGGGCACTGAAGCTTTCTTT	CASSDYTGGTEAFF
-	many	TRBV7-9	TRBJ2-7	TGTGCCAGCAGCTCCACACAGGGAGAGCAGTACTTC	CASSSTQGEQYF
-	-	TRBV20-1	TRBJ1-1	TGCAGTGCTAGTACTCGGCGGACTGAAGCTTTCTTT	CSASTRRTEAFF
TRBD2	-	TRBV11-3	TRBJ2-5	TGTGCCAGCAGCTTACGGACCGGGGGGGCGGGGACCCAGTACTTC	CASSLRTGGAGTQYF
-	-	TRBV5-1	TRBJ2-2	TGCGCCAGCAGCCAGGGATACCAGGGGAACACCGGGGAGCTGTTTTTT	CASSQGYQGNTGELFF
-	-	TRBV7-3	TRBJ2-1	TGTGCCAGCAGCTTGGGGCCGGGGGTTGAGCAGTTCTTC	CASSLGPGVEQFF
-	-	TRBV20-1	TRBJ2-2	TGCAGTGCTAGTGCAGGGGCATCGAACACCGGGGAGCTGTTTTTT	CSASAGASNTGELFF
TRBD2	once	TRBV5-6	TRBJ2-5	TGTGCCAGCAGCTTGGGCGGGAGAATGGAGACCCAGTACTTC	CASSLGGRMETQYF
TRBD1	-	TRBV18	TRBJ2-1	TGTGCCAGCTTAATGGGACAGGGCTATGAGCAGTTCTTC	CASLMGQGYEQFF
-	-	TRBV27	TRBJ2-1	TGTGCCAGCAGGGAGACTACGAACGGCAATGAGCAGTTCTTC	CASRETTNGNEQFF